These 14 T cell receptor beta chains were sequenced from one sample in a study of blood T cell repertoires in COVID-19. Libraries were prepared by immunoSEQ multiplex PCR; TCRdb keeps only in-frame clonotypes and omits some of them. The sample has around 170,000 clones, roughly nine tenths seen once. The sample was peripheral blood. These receptors originate from a man aged 55 to 70 with acute or convalescent COVID-19.

This sequence joins TRBV15 and TRBJ2-1, with 9 bases matching TRBD2. Trimming removed 2 bases from V and 8 bases from J; junction bases left unmatched: 10. Germline assignment: CDR1 LNHNV and CDR2 YYDKDF (reference sequence). The length of the CDR3 is 16 residues. The CDR3 region is CATSRRAGGRIDEQFF. CDR3 coding DNA: TGTGCCACCAGCAGACGAGCGGGAGGCCGTATCGATGAGCAGTTCTTC. The entire variable domain, with the rest obtained from reference TRBV15 and TRBJ2-1, is as follows: DAMVIQNPRYQVTQFGKPVTLSCSQTLNHNVMYWYQQKSSQAPKLLFHYYDKDFNNEADTPDNFQSRRPNTSFCFLDIRSPGLGDTAMYLCATSRRAGGRIDEQFFGPGTRLTVL.

The chain carries TRBV9 and TRBJ1-4; 10 nucleotides match TRBD1. V lost 6 bases to trimming and J lost 5 bases; unmatched junction nucleotides: 7. CDR1 and CDR2 from the germline V gene are SGDLS and YYNGEE. The CDR3 consists of 15 residues. This chain's CDR3 is CASNYGGQGNEKLFF. The CDR3 DNA follows: TGTGCCAGCAATTATGGGGGACAGGGGAATGAAAAACTGTTTTTT.

The V call is TRBV2, the J call TRBJ2-2; D gene uncertain. The germline V and J ends were trimmed by 7 bases and 5 bases, with 11 bases remaining between them. Germline V gene lookup returns CDR1 SNHLY and CDR2 FYNNEI. The CDR3 totals 13 residues. The CDR3 DNA is TGTGCCAGCACCATGTTGAGAACCGGGGAGCTGTTTTTT. Protein: CASTMLRTGELFF.

V is TRBV18 and J is TRBJ2-5, with unresolved D. V lost 3 bases and J lost 4, with 6 bases in between. This CDR3 contains 12 residues. From germline, CDR1 is KGHSH and CDR2 LQKENI. CDR3 in DNA: TGTGCCAGCTCACCCCTGCGAGAGACCCAGTACTTC. Amino acid sequence: CASSPLRETQYF.

This chain uses TRBV10-3 with TRBJ1-1, with TRBD1 matching 10 bases. CDR3 size: 12 residues. Germline V lookup: CDR1 ENHRY, CDR2 SYGVKD. The J segment lost 7 bases and the V segment lost 7 bases, leaving 3 bases of the junction unmatched. The CDR3 reads CAIMDRGGEAFF. In nucleotides, the CDR3 is TGTGCCATCATGGACAGGGGGGGTGAAGCTTTCTTT.

Written as DNA, the CDR3 is TGTGCCAGCAGCTTATTAGCGGGGACCTCCTACAATGAGCAGTTCTTC. Its protein is CASSLLAGTSYNEQFF. The rearrangement joins TRBV11-2 to TRBJ2-1, with TRBD2 matching 8 bases. The CDR3 totals 16 residues. Looked up from germline, CDR1 is SGHAT and CDR2 is FQNNGV. After removal of 2 bases from V and 0 bases from J, the junction contained 3 bases not matched to a gene.

The rearrangement links TRBV6-5 to TRBJ1-3, with a weak D call TRBD1 (5 bases). The CDR3 contains 15 residues. V lost 6 bases to trimming and J lost 2 bases, with 14 bases between them. The germline V gene encodes CDR1 MNHEY and CDR2 SVGAGI. The CDR3 reads CASSSSGLAGNTIYF. The DNA of the CDR3 is TGTGCCAGCAGCTCCTCAGGGCTGGCTGGAAACACCATATATTTT.

The chain carries TRBV6-6 and TRBJ2-7, with a possible D match to TRBD1 (6 bases). CDR1 and CDR2 (germline): MNHNY, SVGAGI (reference sequence). There are 14 residues in the CDR3. Trimming pared 7 bases from V and 2 bases from J, leaving 15 bases between. This chain's CDR3 is CASTGLGHTYEQYF. CDR3 bases: TGTGCCAGCACCGGCCTGGGACATACCTACGAGCAGTACTTC.

V is TRBV18 and J is TRBJ2-1; D is unresolved. Trimming stripped 6 bases from V and 2 bases from J, with 14 bases between. CDR3 length: 15 amino acids. Germline V gene data show CDR1 as KGHSH and CDR2 as LQKENI. The CDR3 sequence is CASSLSGDPYNEQFF. The DNA of the CDR3 is TGTGCCAGCTCTCTTTCTGGAGATCCCTACAATGAGCAGTTCTTC.

The J gene is TRBJ2-2, the V gene TRBV5-1; D not resolved. The germline CDR1 and CDR2 sequences are SGHRS and YFSETQ. This CDR3 is 15 amino acids long. The V end was cut by 0 bases, the J end by 4 bases, with 10 bases between. CDR3 in amino acids: CASSLDAGSTGELFF. The CDR3 nucleotides are TGCGCCAGCAGCTTGGATGCAGGTAGCACCGGGGAGCTGTTTTTT.

The chain uses TRBV18 and TRBJ1-5, with a weak D call TRBD1 (6 bases). This CDR3 spans 16 amino acids. Germline CDR1 is KGHSH and CDR2 is LQKENI. The germline V and J ends were trimmed by 2 bases and 5 bases, with 16 bases remaining between them. Here the CDR3 reads CASSPSGRGKDQPQHF. The DNA of the CDR3 is TGTGCCAGCTCACCATCGGGCAGGGGCAAGGATCAGCCCCAGCATTTT. Full variable domain (remainder filled in from reference TRBV18 and TRBJ1-5): NAGVMQNPRHLVRRRGQEARLRCSPMKGHSHVYWYRQLPEEGLKFMVYLQKENIIDESGMPKERFSAEFPKEGPSILRIQQVVRGDSAAYFCASSPSGRGKDQPQHFGDGTRLSIL.

This clone came up once. The CDR3 reads CASSLTGGFYNEQFF. The CDR3, as DNA: TGTGCCAGCAGCTTAACAGGGGGCTTCTACAATGAGCAGTTCTTC. The chain recombines TRBV11-3 with TRBJ2-1; 9 nucleotides line up with TRBD1. The V gene's germline CDR1 is SGHNT and CDR2 YENEEA. Unmatched junction bases numbered 2, after V lost 2 bases and J lost 3 bases. The CDR3 is 15 amino acids.

The rearrangement links TRBV7-9 to TRBJ2-2; D is ambiguous. V gave up 6 bases and J gave up 0 bases, with 11 bases separating them. Looked up from germline, CDR1 is SEHNR and CDR2 is FQNEAQ (reference sequence). CDR3 size: 15 residues. For the CDR3, the DNA is TGTGCCAGCAGTGCCGAGCTCGCGAACACCGGGGAGCTGTTTTTT. It codes for CASSAELANTGELFF.

The V call is TRBV7-3, the J call TRBJ2-1; 8 positions match TRBD2. The CDR3 is 16 residues long. The germline V gene encodes CDR1 SGHTA and CDR2 FQGTGA. Germline trimming cut 5 bases from V and 5 bases from J; bases unmatched to any gene: 11. CDR3 nucleotide sequence: TGTGCCAGCAGCCCCCGCGGGAGGCAGTGGGACAATGAGCAGTTCTTC. It encodes CASSPRGRQWDNEQFF.